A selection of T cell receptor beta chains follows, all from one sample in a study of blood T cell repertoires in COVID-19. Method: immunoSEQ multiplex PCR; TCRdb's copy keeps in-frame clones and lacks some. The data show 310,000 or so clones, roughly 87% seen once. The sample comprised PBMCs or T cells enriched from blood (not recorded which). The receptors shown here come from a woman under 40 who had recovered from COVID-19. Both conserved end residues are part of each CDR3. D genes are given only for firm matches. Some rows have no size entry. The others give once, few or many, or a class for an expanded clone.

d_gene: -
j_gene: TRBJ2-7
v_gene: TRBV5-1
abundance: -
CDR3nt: TGCGCCAGCAGCTTACAGGGGAGGGAGCAGTACTTC
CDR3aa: CASSLQGREQYF

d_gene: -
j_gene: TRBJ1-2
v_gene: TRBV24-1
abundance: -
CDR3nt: TGTGCCACCAGTGACTCCGGGATATATGGCTACACCTTC
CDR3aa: CATSDSGIYGYTF

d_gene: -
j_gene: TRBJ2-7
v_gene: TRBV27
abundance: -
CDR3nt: TGTGCCAGCAGTTTGTCGACAGCTTCCTACGAGCAGTACTTC
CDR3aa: CASSLSTASYEQYF

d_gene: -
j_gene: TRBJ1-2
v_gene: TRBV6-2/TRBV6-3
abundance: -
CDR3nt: TGTGCCAGCAGCGGGAGGGACGGCTACACCTTC
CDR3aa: CASSGRDGYTF

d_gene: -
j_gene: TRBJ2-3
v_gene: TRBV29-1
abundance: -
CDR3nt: TGCAGCGTTGAAGATCAGGGTTCGCAGTATTTT
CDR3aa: CSVEDQGSQYF

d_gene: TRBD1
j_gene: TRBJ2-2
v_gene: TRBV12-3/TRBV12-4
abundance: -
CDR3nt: TGTGCCAGCAGGTGGAGACAGGGTTTGGAGCTGTTTTTT
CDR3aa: CASRWRQGLELFF

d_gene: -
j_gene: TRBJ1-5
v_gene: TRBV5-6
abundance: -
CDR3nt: TGTGCCAGCAGCTTTGGAGGGTCAAGCAATCAGCCCCAGCATTTT
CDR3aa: CASSFGGSSNQPQHF

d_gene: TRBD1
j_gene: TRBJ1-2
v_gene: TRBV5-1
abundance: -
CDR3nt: TGCGCCAGCAGCTTGGTGGGGGGACAGATGTTTAACTATGGCTACACCTTC
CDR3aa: CASSLVGGQMFNYGYTF

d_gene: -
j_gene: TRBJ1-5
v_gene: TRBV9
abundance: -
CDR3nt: TGTGCCAGCAGCGTAGGAGTAGGGGGCAATCAGCCCCAGCATTTT
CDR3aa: CASSVGVGGNQPQHF

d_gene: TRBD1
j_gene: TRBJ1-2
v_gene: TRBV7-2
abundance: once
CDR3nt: TGTGCCAGCAGCTTAGACGGGACAGTCTATGGCTACACCTTC
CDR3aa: CASSLDGTVYGYTF

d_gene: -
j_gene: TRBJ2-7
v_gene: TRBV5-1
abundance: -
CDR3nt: TGCGCCAGCAGCTCCCGACAGACACCCACCTACGAGCAGTACTTC
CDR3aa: CASSSRQTPTYEQYF

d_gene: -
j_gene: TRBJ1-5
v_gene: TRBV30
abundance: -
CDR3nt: TGTGCCTGGAGTTGGGGCGGGAGGGGGAATCAGCCCCAGCATTTT
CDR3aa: CAWSWGGRGNQPQHF

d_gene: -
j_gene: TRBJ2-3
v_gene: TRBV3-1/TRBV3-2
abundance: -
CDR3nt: TGTGCCAGCCGAGCTAGTCCGGGGGCAGATACGCAGTATTTT
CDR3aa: CASRASPGADTQYF

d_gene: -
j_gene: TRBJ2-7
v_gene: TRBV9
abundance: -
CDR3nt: TGTGCCAGCAGCGTGGCGCCAGGGGTGTCCTACGAGCAGTACTTC
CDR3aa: CASSVAPGVSYEQYF

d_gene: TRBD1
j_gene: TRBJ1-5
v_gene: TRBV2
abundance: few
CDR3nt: TGTGCCAGCAGTGCTCGACAGGGTGGTAATCAGCCCCAGCATTTT
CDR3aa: CASSARQGGNQPQHF

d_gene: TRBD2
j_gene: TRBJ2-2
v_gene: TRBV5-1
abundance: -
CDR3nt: TGCGCCAGCAGCTTAGTAGCGGGGGTCGGGGAGCTGTTTTTT
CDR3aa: CASSLVAGVGELFF

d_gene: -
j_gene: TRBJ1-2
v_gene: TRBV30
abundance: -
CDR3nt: TGTGCCTGCCAACGGGGAGATGGCTATGGCTACACCTTC
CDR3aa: CACQRGDGYGYTF

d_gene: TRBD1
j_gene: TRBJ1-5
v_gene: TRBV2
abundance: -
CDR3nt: TGTGCCAGCAGTGAAATAACAGGGGGCAATCAGCCCCAGCATTTT
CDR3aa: CASSEITGGNQPQHF

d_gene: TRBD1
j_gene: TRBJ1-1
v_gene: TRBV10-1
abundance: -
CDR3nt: TGCGCCAGCAGTTACAGGGGGAGCACTGAAGCTTTCTTT
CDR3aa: CASSYRGSTEAFF

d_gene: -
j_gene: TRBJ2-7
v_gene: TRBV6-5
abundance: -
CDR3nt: TGTGCCAGCAGTTTAATCGGAGACGAGCAGTACTTC
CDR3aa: CASSLIGDEQYF

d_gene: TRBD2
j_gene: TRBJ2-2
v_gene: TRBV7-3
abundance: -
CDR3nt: TGTGCCAGCAGCCCCCACCCGGGGGGAAGCACCGGGGAGCTGTTTTTT
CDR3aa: CASSPHPGGSTGELFF

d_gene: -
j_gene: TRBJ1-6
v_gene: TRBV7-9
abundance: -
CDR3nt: TGTGCCAGCAGCGGAGTTGTCTATAATTCACCCCTCCACTTT
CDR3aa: CASSGVVYNSPLHF

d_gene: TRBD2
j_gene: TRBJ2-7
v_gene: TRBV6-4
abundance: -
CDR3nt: TGTGCCAGCAGTGAAGGACTAGCGGGAACCTACGAGCAGTACTTC
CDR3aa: CASSEGLAGTYEQYF

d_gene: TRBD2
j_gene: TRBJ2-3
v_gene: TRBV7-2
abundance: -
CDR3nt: TGTGCCAGCAGCCCGGAGCGGGGCACCACAGATACGCAGTATTTT
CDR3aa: CASSPERGTTDTQYF

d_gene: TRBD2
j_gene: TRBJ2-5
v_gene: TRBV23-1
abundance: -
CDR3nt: TGCGCCAGCTGTAGCGGGGTCAGACAAGAGACCCAGTACTTC
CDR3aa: CASCSGVRQETQYF

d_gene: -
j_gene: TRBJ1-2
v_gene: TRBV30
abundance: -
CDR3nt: TGTGCCTGGAGTGTAAGTCGGGGAAACTATGGCTACACCTTC
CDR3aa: CAWSVSRGNYGYTF

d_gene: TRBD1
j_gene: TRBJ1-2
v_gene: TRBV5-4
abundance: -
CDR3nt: TGTGCCAGCAGGGACAGGGTTGGCTATGGCTACACCTTC
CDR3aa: CASRDRVGYGYTF

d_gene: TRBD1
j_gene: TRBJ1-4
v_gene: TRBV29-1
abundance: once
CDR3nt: TGCAGCGTTCGACAGGGGGCGGGTAATGAAAAACTGTTTTTT
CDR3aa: CSVRQGAGNEKLFF

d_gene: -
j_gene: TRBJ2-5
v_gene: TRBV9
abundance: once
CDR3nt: TGTGCCAGCAGCGTGGCAGGGCGTTCGGAGACCCAGTACTTC
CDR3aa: CASSVAGRSETQYF

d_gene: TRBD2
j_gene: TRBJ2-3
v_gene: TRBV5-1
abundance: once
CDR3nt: TGCGCCAGCAGCGAGGGTCATTTGCGGGGGGACACAGATACGCAGTATTTT
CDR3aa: CASSEGHLRGDTDTQYF

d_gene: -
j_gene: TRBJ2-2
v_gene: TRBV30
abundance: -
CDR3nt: TGTGCCTGGAGGGGGCGCGGTGTCGGGGAGCTGTTTTTT
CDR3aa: CAWRGRGVGELFF

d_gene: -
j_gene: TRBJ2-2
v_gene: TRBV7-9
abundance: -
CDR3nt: TGTGCCAGCAGCTTGGGACGGGGGGCCCAGATGAACACCGGGGAGCTGTTTTTT
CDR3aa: CASSLGRGAQMNTGELFF

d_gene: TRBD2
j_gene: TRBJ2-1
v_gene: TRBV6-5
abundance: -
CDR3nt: TGTGCCAGCAGCTTTAGCGGGAGCTCCTACAATGAGCAGTTCTTC
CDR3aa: CASSFSGSSYNEQFF